The present T cell receptor beta chain was sequenced within a study of blood T cell repertoires in COVID-19. Study-wide context: PBMCs, B-cell-depleted T cells, or T cells were the source of the cDNA or gDNA that made up the material.

Patients in Seattle were enrolled during active infection, then followed longitudinally. V was pared by 4 bases and J by 4 bases, with 17 bases of the junction left unmatched. The CDR3 has 20 residues. Per germline, CDR1 SGDLS and CDR2 YYNGEE. Generated by immunoSEQ multiplex PCR, the TCRdb table keeps only in-frame clones and is missing some. The repertoire holds about 43,000 clones, with 85% to 90% as singletons. This chain links TRBV9 with TRBJ2-3; the match to TRBD2 covers 14 bases. Sequenced material: peripheral blood. The sequence was obtained from a man aged 40-50 years with COVID-19, enrolled during active disease. The CDR3 is CASSSRQGTSGSMPPDTQYF. The CDR3 region has the DNA TGTGCCAGCAGCTCCCGCCAGGGGACTAGCGGGAGTATGCCCCCAGATACGCAGTATTTT.